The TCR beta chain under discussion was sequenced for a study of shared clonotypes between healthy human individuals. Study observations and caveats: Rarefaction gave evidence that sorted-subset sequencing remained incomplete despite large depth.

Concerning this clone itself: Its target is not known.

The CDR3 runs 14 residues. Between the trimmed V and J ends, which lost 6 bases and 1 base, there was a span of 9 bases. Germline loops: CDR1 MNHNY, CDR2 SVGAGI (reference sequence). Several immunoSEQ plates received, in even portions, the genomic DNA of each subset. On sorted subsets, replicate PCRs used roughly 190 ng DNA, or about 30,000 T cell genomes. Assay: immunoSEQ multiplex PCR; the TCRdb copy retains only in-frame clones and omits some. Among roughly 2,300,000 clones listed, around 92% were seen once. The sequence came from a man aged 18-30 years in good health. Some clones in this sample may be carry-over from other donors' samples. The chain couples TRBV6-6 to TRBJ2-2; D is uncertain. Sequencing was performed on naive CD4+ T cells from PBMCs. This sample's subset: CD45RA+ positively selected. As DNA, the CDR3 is TGTGCCAGCAGCCAACGAGAGAACACCGGGGAGCTGTTTTTT. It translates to CASSQRENTGELFF.